The clone carrying this TCR beta chain was picked up a small number of times. Its target is not known. The PCR had 60 Vbeta and 13 Jbeta primers. The table came from immunoSEQ multiplex PCR; TCRdb's copy has only in-frame clones and leaves some out. The sample holds tens of thousands of clones; approximately 72% are singletons and the top ten take 9% to 9.5%. The record originates from a study of cytomegalovirus exposure and HLA in healthy donors. Germline loops: CDR1 MGHRA, CDR2 YSYEKL. The CDR3 spans 16 residues. Trimming shortened V by 0 bases and J by 0 bases, and 11 bases separated the two germline ends. Broader study findings: A later analysis linked a missense DCLRE1C variant to TCR beta V- and J-gene trimming.

The material sequenced was PBMCs. The clonotype originates from a woman aged 50 to 60 in good health and CMV-seronegative. This sequence joins TRBV4-1 and TRBJ1-1; D uncertain. CDR3 in amino acids: CASSQDRTGMNTEAFF. In nucleotides, the CDR3 is TGCGCCAGCAGCCAAGATAGGACTGGAATGAACACTGAAGCTTTCTTT.